This TCR beta chain comes out of a study of Graves' ophthalmopathy and Graves' hyperthyroidism. Study as a whole: Peripheral blood (taken before any treatment) was collected at initial diagnosis.

As the template, RNA transcripts were used to amplify TCR beta CDR3 regions. First-round RT-PCR employed HTBI primers, with a second-round multiplex PCR after it. TCRdb re-called the multiplex PCR reads through MiXCR, storing one row per CDR3 protein. The table shows under 350,000 distinct CDR3 sequences, with 15% to 20% occurring only once. Findings of the study overall: Discriminating ophthalmopathy from stable hyperthyroidism, a 13-signature model attained a sensitivity of about 88% and a specificity of approximately 81%.

In its sample, this clonotype was seen many times. What it recognizes is unknown. This CDR3 contains 14 residues. V was pared by 0 bases and J by 4 bases, with 9 bases between. The V gene's germline CDR1 is MNHEY and CDR2 SVGAGI. A volume of 8 to 10 ml of fresh peripheral blood supplied the PBMCs. What was sequenced was peripheral blood. The rearrangement joins TRBV6-5 to TRBJ1-2, with D maybe TRBD1 (5 bases). The sequence was collected from an adult man with Graves' ophthalmopathy. CDR3: CASSYSRVGYGYTF. CDR3 DNA: TGTGCCAGCAGTTACTCCAGGGTCGGCTATGGCTACACCTTC.